This TCR beta chain was recorded in a study of patients and donors after allogeneic stem cell transplantation. This clonotype has more than one count but fewer than ten. Germline CDR1 reads SEHNR; CDR2 reads FQNEAQ (reference sequence). The V and J ends lost 3 bases and 3 bases respectively, with 9 bases between them. The length of the CDR3 is 13 residues. MiXCR was run by TCRdb on the RT-PCR reads, yielding one entry per CDR3 protein. The data show under 200,000 distinct CDR3 sequences, around 30% seen once. The chain employs TRBV7-9 and TRBJ2-7, with unresolved D. The sample was blood, either unsorted or a sorted T cell fraction (not recorded which). The TCR comes from a human donor who was either an allogeneic HSCT recipient or a stem cell or donor lymphocyte infusion donor (not recorded which). It is not recorded whose cells these are; they may come from a transplant donor. This chain's CDR3 is CASSLDLHYEQYF. The CDR3 DNA follows: TGTGCCAGCAGCTTGGACCTGCACTACGAGCAGTACTTC.